This TCR beta chain was captured in a study of shared clonotypes between healthy human individuals. Study details: Used for every donor were three CD4 naive, three CD4 memory, two CD8 naive and one CD8 memory plate. Study-wide results and limits: Estimated richness was generally greater in naive than memory subsets. Non-shared clonotypes showed lower generation probabilities than clonotypes common to all four donors.

Libraries were prepared by immunoSEQ multiplex PCR; TCRdb keeps only in-frame clonotypes and omits some of them. The data hold around 1.9 million clones, with roughly 93% observed a single time. About this clone itself: Antigen unknown.

Germline trimming cut 6 bases from V and 4 bases from J; bases unmatched to any gene: 3. The CDR3 has 13 residues. Germline values: CDR1 PRHDT, CDR2 FYEKMQ (reference sequence). In the naive CD8 group, cells lacked CD45RO and were positively selected for CCR7, so terminally differentiated effector memory CD45RA+ cells were left out. Specimen: naive CD8+ T cells from PBMCs. The TCR was taken from a man younger than 35 in good health. Some clones in this sample may be carry-over from other donors' samples. The gene calls are TRBV13 and TRBJ2-3, with TRBD2 matching 8 bases. The CDR3 here is CASSRTSSDTQYF. CDR3 bases: TGTGCCAGCAGTCGGACTAGCTCAGATACGCAGTATTTT.